This T cell receptor beta chain was observed in a study of T-cell memory formation after mild COVID-19. Study observations and caveats: Memory from before infection featured some responding clones, which suggests cross-reactive memory joined. While clones contracting from day 15 to 85 were balanced between CD4 and CD8, later expanders leaned CD4+.

In this sample, this clonotype turned up a few times. As yet, its antigen is unknown. The TCR alpha and TCR beta cDNA libraries, bearing sample barcodes and UMIs, were generated by 5'RACE using constant-segment primers. Each CDR3 protein gets one entry after TCRdb re-called the 5' RACE reads with MiXCR. The sample carries 210,000 or so distinct CDR3 sequences, 18% recorded once. Germline V gives CDR1 MRHNA, CDR2 SNTAGT. Trimming pared 0 bases from V and 6 bases from J, leaving 8 bases between. CDR3 length: 14 amino acids. The source is an adult woman who had mild COVID-19 (a few samples of this study predate the infection). Cell type and time point are not known. Sequenced sample: PBMCs or a T cell subset sorted from them (not recorded which). This sequence joins TRBV6-4 and TRBJ2-2; either TRBD1 or TRBD2 may supply D (5 bases each). This CDR3 is CASSDSGDPGELFF. DNA of the CDR3: TGTGCCAGCAGTGACTCCGGGGACCCCGGGGAGCTGTTTTTT.